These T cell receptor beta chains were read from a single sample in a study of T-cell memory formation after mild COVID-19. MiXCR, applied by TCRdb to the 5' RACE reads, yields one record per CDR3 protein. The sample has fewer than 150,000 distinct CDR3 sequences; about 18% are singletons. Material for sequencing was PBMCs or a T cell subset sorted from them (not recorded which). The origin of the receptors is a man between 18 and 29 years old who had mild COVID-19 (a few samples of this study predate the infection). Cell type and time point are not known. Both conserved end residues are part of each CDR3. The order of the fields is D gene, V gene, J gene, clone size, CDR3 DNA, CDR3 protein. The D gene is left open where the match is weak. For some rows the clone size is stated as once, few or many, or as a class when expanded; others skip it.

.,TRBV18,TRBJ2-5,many,TGTGCCAGCTCAATGTACCAAGAGACCCAGTACTTC,CASSMYQETQYF
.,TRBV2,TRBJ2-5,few,TGTGCCAGCACGGGGGAGACCCAGTACTTC,CASTGETQYF
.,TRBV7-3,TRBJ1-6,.,TGTGCCAGCAGCCAAGACTTTAATTCACCCCTCCACTTT,CASSQDFNSPLHF
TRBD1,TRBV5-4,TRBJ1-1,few,TGTGCCAGCAGCGTGACAGGGGCGAACACTGAAGCTTTCTTT,CASSVTGANTEAFF
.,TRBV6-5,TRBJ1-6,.,TGTGCCAGCAGTTCTCAGGTTTACTATAATTCACCCCTCCACTTT,CASSSQVYYNSPLHF
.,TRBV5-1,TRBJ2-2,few,TGCGCCAGCAGCTTAGGGGTCGTCGTTACCGGGGAGCTGTTTTTT,CASSLGVVVTGELFF
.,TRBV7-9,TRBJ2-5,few,TGTGCCAGCAGCTTAGTAGGTAGCCGTTCCGAGACCCAGTACTTC,CASSLVGSRSETQYF
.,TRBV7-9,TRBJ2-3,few,TGTGCCAGCAGCTTAGGTATCACAGATACGCAGTATTTT,CASSLGITDTQYF
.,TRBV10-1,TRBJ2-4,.,TGCGCCAGCAGTGAGGCAGGGGTCACCATTCAGTACTTC,CASSEAGVTIQYF
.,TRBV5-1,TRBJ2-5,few,TGCGCCAGCAGCTCCGGCACAGTCCAAGAGACCCAGTACTTC,CASSSGTVQETQYF
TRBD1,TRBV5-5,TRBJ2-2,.,TGTGCCAGCAGCCATCTGACAGGGGACACCGGGGAGCTGTTTTTT,CASSHLTGDTGELFF
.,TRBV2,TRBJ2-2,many,TGTGCCAGCAGTCGAGGGAACGGGGAGCTGTTTTTT,CASSRGNGELFF
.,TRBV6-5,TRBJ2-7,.,TGTGCCAGCAGAGGGGGATACGAGCAGTACTTC,CASRGGYEQYF
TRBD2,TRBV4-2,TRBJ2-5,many,TGTGCCAGCAGCCCGAGCGGGGGCCTAGAAGAGACCCAGTACTTC,CASSPSGGLEETQYF
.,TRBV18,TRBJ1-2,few,TGTGCCAGCTCACCCCGAGGTGGAGTAATATTCAACACCTTC,CASSPRGGVIFNTF
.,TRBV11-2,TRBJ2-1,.,TGTGCCAGCAGCTTAGACCTAGCGAATGAGCAGTTCTTC,CASSLDLANEQFF
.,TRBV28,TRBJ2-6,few,TGTGCCAGCAGCACCGTGGGAGGGGGTCTTTCAACTGGGGCCAACGTCCTGACTTTC,CASSTVGGGLSTGANVLTF
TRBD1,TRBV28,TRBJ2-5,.,TGTGGCAGCAGTTCCCCACAGGGGGTCGGTGTCGGGGCCCAGTACTTC,CGSSSPQGVGVGAQYF
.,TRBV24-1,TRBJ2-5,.,TGTGCCACCAGTGACTCAGGGCTGGAGACCCAGTACTTC,CATSDSGLETQYF
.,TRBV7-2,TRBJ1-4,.,TGTGCCAGCAGCTCTCAGGGGATAAGCGAAAAACTGTTTTTT,CASSSQGISEKLFF
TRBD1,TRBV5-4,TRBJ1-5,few,TGTGCCAGCAGCTTACAGGGGGCGCGTCAGCCCCAGCATTTT,CASSLQGARQPQHF
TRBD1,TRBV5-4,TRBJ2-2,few,TGTGCCAGCACTGCCGACAGGGCGAGCACCGGGGAGCTGTTTTTT,CASTADRASTGELFF
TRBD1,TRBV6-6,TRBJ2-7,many,TGTGCCAGCAGTTACTCGTATGGGACAGGCCCTTTTGGGGAGCAGTACTTC,CASSYSYGTGPFGEQYF
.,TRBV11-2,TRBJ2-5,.,TGTGCCAGCAGCCAGGGGCTTTTGGAGACCCAGTACTTC,CASSQGLLETQYF
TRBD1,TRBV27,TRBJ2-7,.,TGTGCCAGCAGTCCATACAGGGGGCTCCCTAACGAGCAGTACTTC,CASSPYRGLPNEQYF
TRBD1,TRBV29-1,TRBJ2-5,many,TGCAGCGCCCGGCGGGACAGGGAGGTACAAGAGACCCAGTACTTC,CSARRDREVQETQYF
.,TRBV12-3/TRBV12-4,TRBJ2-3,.,TGTGCCAGCAGTGTAAGAAGTCGGCCAGATACGCAGTATTTT,CASSVRSRPDTQYF
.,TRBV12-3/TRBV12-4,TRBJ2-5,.,TGTGCCAGCACAGGGGACCCCCCGGAGACCCAGTACTTC,CASTGDPPETQYF
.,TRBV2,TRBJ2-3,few,TGTGCCAGCAGGCGAGCGGGTCGCACAGATACGCAGTATTTT,CASRRAGRTDTQYF
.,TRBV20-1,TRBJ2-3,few,TGCAGTGCTAGGCCAGGGGGCACAGATACGCAGTATTTT,CSARPGGTDTQYF
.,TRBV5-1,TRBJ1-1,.,TGCGCCAGCAACGTCGGGGGAGCAGGGGACACTGAAGCTTTCTTT,CASNVGGAGDTEAFF
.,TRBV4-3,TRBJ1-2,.,TGCGCCAGCAGCCAAGAGTCCGAAACCTATGGCTACACCTTC,CASSQESETYGYTF
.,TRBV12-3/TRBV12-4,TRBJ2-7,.,TGTGCCAGCAGTTTACCGGGGATCTACGAGCAGTACTTC,CASSLPGIYEQYF
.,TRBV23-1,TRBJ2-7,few,TGCGCCAGCAGTCATACCGGGGGCGACGAGCAGTACTTC,CASSHTGGDEQYF
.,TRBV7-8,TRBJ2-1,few,TGTGCCAGCGCCAGACTAGGGAGCTACAATGAGCAGTTCTTC,CASARLGSYNEQFF
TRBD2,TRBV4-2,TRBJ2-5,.,TGTGCCAGCAGCCAAGATTATTGGCTAGCGGGGAGATACCAAGAGACCCAGTACTTC,CASSQDYWLAGRYQETQYF
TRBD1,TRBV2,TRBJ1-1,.,TGTGCCAGCGGAAACAGGGGGCGAGAGGCTTTCTTT,CASGNRGREAFF
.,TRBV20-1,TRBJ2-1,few,TGCAGTGCTAGAGATCCCGGCTCCTACAATGAGCAGTTCTTC,CSARDPGSYNEQFF
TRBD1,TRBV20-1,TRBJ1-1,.,TGCAGTGCTACCGGACAGGCGAACACTGAAGCTTTCTTT,CSATGQANTEAFF
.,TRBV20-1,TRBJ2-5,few,TGCAGTGCCGAAAGGGGGGCCCAAGAGACCCAGTACTTC,CSAERGAQETQYF
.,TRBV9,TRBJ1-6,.,TGTGCCAGCAGCGTAGCGCAGGGTTTGGCTTCACCCCTCCACTTT,CASSVAQGLASPLHF
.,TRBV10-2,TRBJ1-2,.,TGCGCCAGCAGTTATCGAGGGGACGGCTATGGCTACACCTTC,CASSYRGDGYGYTF
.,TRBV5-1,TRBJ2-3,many,TGCGCCAGCAGCCTCCGCCGTGGGGGGGCCCTGGTATCGGATACGCAGTATTTT,CASSLRRGGALVSDTQYF
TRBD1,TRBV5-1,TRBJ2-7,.,TGCGCCAGCAGCTTGCGGACAGGGGACGAGCAGTACTTC,CASSLRTGDEQYF
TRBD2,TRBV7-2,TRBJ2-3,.,TGTGCCAGCAGCATACTAGCGGGGGGGCCCAGAGATACGCAGTATTTT,CASSILAGGPRDTQYF
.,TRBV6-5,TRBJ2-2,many,TGTGCCAGCAAACACCAGAACACCGGGGAGCTGTTTTTT,CASKHQNTGELFF
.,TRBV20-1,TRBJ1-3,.,TGCAGTGCTCCAGACAGGAACTCTGGAAACACCATATATTTT,CSAPDRNSGNTIYF
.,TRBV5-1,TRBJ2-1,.,TGCGCCAGCAGCGAACAGACAGGTTACAATGAGCAGTTCTTC,CASSEQTGYNEQFF
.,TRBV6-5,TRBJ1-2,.,TGTGCCAGCAGTTACTCCGCGATCGGCGTTGGCTACACCTTC,CASSYSAIGVGYTF
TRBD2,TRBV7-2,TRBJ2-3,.,TGTGCCAGCAGCCCGCCGGGACTAGCGGGGAGGTTAGATACGCAGTATTTT,CASSPPGLAGRLDTQYF
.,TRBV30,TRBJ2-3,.,TGTGCCTGGAGTCCCAACGCTGGGGATACGCAGTATTTT,CAWSPNAGDTQYF
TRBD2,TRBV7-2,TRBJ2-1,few,TGTGCCAGCAGCTTAGCGACCGGACTAGCGGGAAGGGAGTTCTTC,CASSLATGLAGREFF
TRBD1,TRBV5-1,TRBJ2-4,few,TGCGCCAGCAGCTTGCAGGGGGCGCCTAGGAACATTCAGTACTTC,CASSLQGAPRNIQYF
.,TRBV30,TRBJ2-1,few,TGTGCCTGGAGTGCGCAGGCAGGCGATGAGCAGTTCTTC,CAWSAQAGDEQFF
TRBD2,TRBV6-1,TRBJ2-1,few,TGTGCCAGCAGAGCTCTAGCGGGGGGATACAATGAGCAGTTCTTC,CASRALAGGYNEQFF
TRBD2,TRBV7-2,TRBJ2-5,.,TGTGCCAGCAGCTTACCGGGGGGGATGGAAGAGACCCAGTACTTC,CASSLPGGMEETQYF
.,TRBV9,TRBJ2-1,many,TGTGCCAGCATGGGTAATGAGCAGTTCTTC,CASMGNEQFF
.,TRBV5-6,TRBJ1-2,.,TGTGCCAGCAGTTTAGACAGCCAAGGAGGCTACACCTTC,CASSLDSQGGYTF